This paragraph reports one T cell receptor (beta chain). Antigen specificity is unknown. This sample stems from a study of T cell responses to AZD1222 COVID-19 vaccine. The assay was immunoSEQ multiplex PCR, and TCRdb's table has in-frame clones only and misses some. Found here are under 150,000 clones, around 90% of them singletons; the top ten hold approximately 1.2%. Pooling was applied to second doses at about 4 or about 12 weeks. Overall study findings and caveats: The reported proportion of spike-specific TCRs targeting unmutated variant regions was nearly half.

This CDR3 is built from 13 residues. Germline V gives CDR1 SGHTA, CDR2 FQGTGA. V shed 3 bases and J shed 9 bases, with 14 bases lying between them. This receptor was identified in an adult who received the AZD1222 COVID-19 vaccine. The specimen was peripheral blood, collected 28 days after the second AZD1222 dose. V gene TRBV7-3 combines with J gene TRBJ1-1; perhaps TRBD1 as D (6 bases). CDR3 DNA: TGTGCCAGCAGCTTTTCAGCAGGGGCTCAAGCTTTCTTT. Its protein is CASSFSAGAQAFF.